These T cell receptor beta chains were read from a single sample in a study of CD8+CD57+ T cells in acquired aplastic anemia. TCRdb itself ran the reads through MiXCR, one entry per CDR3 protein. The table has a few hundred thousand distinct CDR3 sequences, roughly 35% seen once; the top ten hold 0.95% to 1.3%. The specimen sequenced was sorted CD4+, CD8+, or CD8+CD57+ T cells (not recorded which) from PBMCs. These receptors all stem from a human donor in good health, serving as a control. Both conserved end residues are part of each CDR3. A D gene is named only where the DNA matches it firmly. Size tells how often a clone was seen (once, few, many) or the class of an expanded clone, and some rows leave it out.

TRBJ1-6 | - | TRBV6-4 | TRBD1 | TGTGCCAGCAGTGACCCCAGAAGGGACAGGGGGAATAATTCACCCCTCCACTTT | CASSDPRRDRGNNSPLHF
TRBJ2-5 | many | TRBV15 | - | TGTGCCACCAGCAGGTCCCAAGAGACCCAGTACTTC | CATSRSQETQYF
TRBJ2-1 | many | TRBV10-3 | TRBD2 | TGTGCCATCAGTGAGGAGCTAGCGGGATACAATGAGCAGTTCTTC | CAISEELAGYNEQFF
TRBJ1-4 | few | TRBV6-2/TRBV6-3 | TRBD1 | TGTGCCAGCAGACCTCCCGGGACAGGGCTCGGGGAAAAACTGTTTTTT | CASRPPGTGLGEKLFF
TRBJ2-5 | once | TRBV3-1 | - | TGTGCCAGCAGCCTAGGGGGGTATGGGACAGAGAGTCAAGAGACCCAGTACTTC | CASSLGGYGTESQETQYF
TRBJ2-7 | many | TRBV15 | TRBD2 | TGTGCCACCAGCAGAGATAAACCATGGGGGGGTACCCTAACCTACGAGCAGTACTTC | CATSRDKPWGGTLTYEQYF
TRBJ1-1 | - | TRBV29-1 | - | TGCAGCGTGGACCGTGACACTGAAGCTTTCTTT | CSVDRDTEAFF
TRBJ2-3 | many | TRBV20-1 | TRBD2 | TGCAGTGCCGATAATCTAGCGGCATCCACAGATACGCAGTATTTT | CSADNLAASTDTQYF
TRBJ2-5 | many | TRBV25-1 | - | TGTGCCAGCATTTTCCGGCAGACCCAGTACTTC | CASIFRQTQYF
TRBJ1-2 | many | TRBV11-1 | TRBD1 | TGTGCCAGCAGCTCGTACAGGGGCGCGAATGCCTATGTAGGCTACACCTTC | CASSSYRGANAYVGYTF
TRBJ1-2 | - | TRBV3-1 | - | TGTGCCAGCAGCCAAGTAGGGCGTAACTATGGCTACACCTTC | CASSQVGRNYGYTF
TRBJ1-5 | many | TRBV5-6 | - | TGTGCCAGCAGCTATGCAGGTGCAAGTCAGCCCCAGCATTTT | CASSYAGASQPQHF
TRBJ1-2 | many | TRBV5-1 | TRBD1 | TGCGCCAGCAGCTTCTCGGGACAGGGTAACTATGGCTACACCTTC | CASSFSGQGNYGYTF
TRBJ2-7 | many | TRBV2 | TRBD1 | TGTGCCAGCAGAGAGACAGGGGGCTACGAGCAGTACTTC | CASRETGGYEQYF
TRBJ1-2 | many | TRBV4-1 | - | TGCGCCAGCAGCCAAGAAGCAGCAGTTAACTATGGCTACACCTTC | CASSQEAAVNYGYTF
TRBJ1-2 | - | TRBV2 | - | TGTGCCAGCAATCTGGAGGGGAATCAGGGAGACGGCTATGGCTACACCTTC | CASNLEGNQGDGYGYTF
TRBJ2-7 | many | TRBV6-5 | TRBD1 | TGTGCCAGCAGTCGCCAGGGGGCAGTGTCCTACGAGCAGTACTTC | CASSRQGAVSYEQYF
TRBJ2-5 | - | TRBV10-3 | TRBD2 | TGTGCCATCAAGATGACTAGCGGGCGAGAGACCCAGTACTTC | CAIKMTSGRETQYF
TRBJ2-7 | many | TRBV5-4 | TRBD1 | TGTGCCAGCAGCTCGAGGACAGGGGTGGCCGAGCAGTACTTC | CASSSRTGVAEQYF
TRBJ2-1 | few | TRBV12-3/TRBV12-4 | - | TGTGCCAGCACCAAAAGCGCCGCCGGGTCCGACAATGAGCAGTTCTTC | CASTKSAAGSDNEQFF
TRBJ2-7 | once | TRBV25-1 | - | TGTGCCAGCATGGACGAGTACCGCTCCTACGAGCAGTACTTC | CASMDEYRSYEQYF
TRBJ2-5 | once | TRBV19 | - | TGTGCCAGTAGTATGACAGAGCAAGAGACCCAGTACTTC | CASSMTEQETQYF
TRBJ1-2 | many | TRBV4-2 | TRBD1 | TGTGCCAGCAGCCAAGATGGGACAGGGGTGAATTACTATGGCTACACCTTC | CASSQDGTGVNYYGYTF
TRBJ2-7 | many | TRBV19 | - | TGTGCCAGTAGTATTCGTATTAGCCCCTCGGACGAGCAGTACTTC | CASSIRISPSDEQYF
TRBJ2-1 | many | TRBV2 | - | TGTGCCAGCAGTGAAGTGCGGGGTCCCACCAATGAGCAGTTCTTC | CASSEVRGPTNEQFF
TRBJ2-1 | many | TRBV7-9 | - | TGTGCCAGCAGCGCGGGACCGGGCGGCAATGAGCAGTTCTTC | CASSAGPGGNEQFF
TRBJ2-7 | many | TRBV5-6 | - | TGTGCCAGCAGCTTCACAGGGTACGAGCAGTACTTC | CASSFTGYEQYF